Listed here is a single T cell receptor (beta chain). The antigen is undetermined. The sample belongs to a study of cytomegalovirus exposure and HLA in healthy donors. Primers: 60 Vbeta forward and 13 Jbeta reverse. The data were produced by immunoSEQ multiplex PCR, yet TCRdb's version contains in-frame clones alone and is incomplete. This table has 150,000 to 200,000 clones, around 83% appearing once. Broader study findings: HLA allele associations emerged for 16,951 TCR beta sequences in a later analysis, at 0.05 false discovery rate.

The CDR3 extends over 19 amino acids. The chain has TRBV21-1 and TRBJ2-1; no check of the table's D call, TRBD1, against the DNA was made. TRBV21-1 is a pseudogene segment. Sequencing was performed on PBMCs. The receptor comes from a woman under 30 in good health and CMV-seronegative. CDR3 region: CASSEQMGRRPDIYNEQFF. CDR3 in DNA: TGTGCCAGCAGCGAGCAGATGGGGCGGCGCCCTGATATCTACAATGAGCAGTTCTTC.